These T cell receptor beta chains were read from a single sample in a study of identical twins. TCRdb re-called the 5' RACE reads through MiXCR, storing one row per CDR3 protein. Of hundreds of thousands of distinct CDR3 sequences in the sample, approximately 13% were seen once. A further study also used this sample, focusing on yellow fever vaccine responses in identical twins.

The specimen was PBMCs. The receptors were gathered from a woman between 18 and 29 years old in good health. CDR3s include the opening cysteine and the closing phenylalanine or tryptophan. D genes are given only for firm matches. Not all rows give a size; the values are once, few, many and, for expanded clones, a class.

NA,NA,TRBJ2-5,TRBV5-1,TGCGCCAGCACCATATCGGGGCAGCAAGAGACCCAGTACTTC,CASTISGQQETQYF
NA,NA,TRBJ1-1,TRBV12-3/TRBV12-4,TGTGCCAGCAGGTTACGGGCGTTGGGCACTGAAGCTTTCTTT,CASRLRALGTEAFF
NA,TRBD1,TRBJ1-6,TRBV20-1,TGCAGTGCCGGGACAGGTGGGAATTCACCCCTCCACTTT,CSAGTGGNSPLHF
few,NA,TRBJ2-2,TRBV7-9,TGTGCCAGCAGCTTAAGCCCCGAGGGCGGCGGGGAGCTGTTTTTT,CASSLSPEGGGELFF
NA,NA,TRBJ2-1,TRBV14,TGTGCCAGCAGCCTAAGATTGAGGAACAATGAGCAGTTCTTC,CASSLRLRNNEQFF
NA,NA,TRBJ1-2,TRBV5-1,TGCGCCAGCAGCTTGGGTTCCGGGACACCTAACTATGGCTACACCTTC,CASSLGSGTPNYGYTF
NA,TRBD2,TRBJ2-1,TRBV12-3/TRBV12-4,TGTGCCAGCAGGTCACCTAGCGGGGGGGCCTGGTTCTTC,CASRSPSGGAWFF
NA,TRBD1,TRBJ2-6,TRBV5-1,TGCGCCAGCAAACCGGAGGGGACAGGGATTCGGTCTGGGGCCAACGTCCTGACTTTC,CASKPEGTGIRSGANVLTF
NA,TRBD1,TRBJ2-1,TRBV9,TGTGCCAGCAGCGTAGTGGGCAGGGGGCACAATGAGCAGTTCTTC,CASSVVGRGHNEQFF
NA,TRBD1,TRBJ2-1,TRBV12-3/TRBV12-4,TGTGCCAGCCGGGACAGGGTATACGGTGAGCAGTTCTTC,CASRDRVYGEQFF
NA,NA,TRBJ1-6,TRBV18,TGTGCCAGCTCACCCTCCCAGACGGGGTTCAATTCACCCCTCCACTTT,CASSPSQTGFNSPLHF
many,TRBD1,TRBJ1-1,TRBV19,TGTGCCAGTAGTTCCCGACAGGGCGAGACTGAAGCTTTCTTT,CASSSRQGETEAFF
NA,NA,TRBJ1-4,TRBV2,TGTGCCAGCAGTCAGTCAACCGGGACTAATGAAAAACTGTTTTTT,CASSQSTGTNEKLFF
NA,TRBD1,TRBJ2-1,TRBV11-1,TGTGCCAGCAGCCGGGACAGGGAGGTCTACAATGAGCAGTTCTTC,CASSRDREVYNEQFF
many,TRBD1,TRBJ2-3,TRBV18,TGCGCCAGCAGCCCCAGGGGGGATACGCAGTATTTT,CASSPRGDTQYF
NA,NA,TRBJ2-3,TRBV5-1,TGCGCCAGCACCGTAGGTACAGATACGCAGTATTTT,CASTVGTDTQYF
few,NA,TRBJ2-1,TRBV27,TGTGCCAGCACCTCTGGCGGGGCCTCCTACAATGAGCAGTTCTTC,CASTSGGASYNEQFF
many,NA,TRBJ2-5,TRBV24-1,TGTGCCACCAGTGATCCAGGGTTAGCGGAAGAGACCCAGTACTTC,CATSDPGLAEETQYF
NA,NA,TRBJ1-4,TRBV28,TGTGCCAGCAGTCCCCGCGGGGGCCCCCCTAATGAAAAACTGTTTTTT,CASSPRGGPPNEKLFF
NA,TRBD1,TRBJ2-5,TRBV10-1,TGCGCCAGCAGCGCGGGACAGGCCCAAGAGACCCAGTACTTC,CASSAGQAQETQYF
few,NA,TRBJ1-5,TRBV20-1,TGCAGTGCTAGACGCGACAAAGTGGGCAATCAGCCCCAGCATTTT,CSARRDKVGNQPQHF
NA,NA,TRBJ2-3,TRBV7-8,TGTGCCAGCAGCCCTAACAGGGTCGGTTTAGATACGCAGTATTTT,CASSPNRVGLDTQYF
few,TRBD1,TRBJ2-1,TRBV12-3/TRBV12-4,TGTGCCAGCAGTTTTGTTTTTTCGACAGGGGATTGTAATGAGCAGTTCTTC,CASSFVFSTGDCNEQFF
many,NA,TRBJ1-1,TRBV5-1,TGCGCCAGCAGCTCCAAGGCGAGCGCGAACACTGAAGCTTTCTTT,CASSSKASANTEAFF
few,TRBD1,TRBJ1-4,TRBV5-1,TGCGCCAGCAGCCCCGGGACAGCTTACGGGGAAAAACTGTTTTTT,CASSPGTAYGEKLFF
NA,NA,TRBJ1-1,TRBV3-1,TGTGCCAGCAGCTTTAATTTACAAGGGGAGACTGAAGCTTTCTTT,CASSFNLQGETEAFF
many,NA,TRBJ2-1,TRBV12-3/TRBV12-4,TGTGCCAGCAGTTTCTCTATTATCCCTCATGTCGATGAGCAGTTCTTC,CASSFSIIPHVDEQFF
NA,TRBD2,TRBJ2-3,TRBV19,TGTGCCAGTAGTCTCGGGACTAGCGGGATAAATACGCAGTATTTT,CASSLGTSGINTQYF
NA,NA,TRBJ2-1,TRBV7-9,TGTGCCAGCAGCTTAGATGTGGACAATGAGCAGTTCTTC,CASSLDVDNEQFF
few,NA,TRBJ2-3,TRBV4-1,TGCGCCAGCAGCTGGGGGGACAGAGGCACAGATACGCAGTATTTT,CASSWGDRGTDTQYF
few,NA,TRBJ2-7,TRBV5-1,TGCGCCAGCAGCTTGGGGGTAGTCACCGAGCAGTACTTC,CASSLGVVTEQYF
few,TRBD1,TRBJ1-5,TRBV28,TGTGCCAGCAGACAAACAGGGGCAAATCAGCCCCAGCATTTT,CASRQTGANQPQHF
NA,NA,TRBJ1-4,TRBV27,TGTGCCAGCAGTTTCAGGGGTGGAAAACTGTTTTTT,CASSFRGGKLFF
few,TRBD1,TRBJ2-1,TRBV5-1,TGCGCCAGCAGCTTGGCAGGGTTAATAGGGACAGGAAAATACAATGAGCAGTTCTTC,CASSLAGLIGTGKYNEQFF
NA,TRBD1,TRBJ2-3,TRBV6-1,TGTGCCAGCAGACCAAGACAGGGAAGCACAGATACGCAGTATTTT,CASRPRQGSTDTQYF
few,NA,TRBJ2-1,TRBV10-3,TGTGCCGCCAGGGACGTATCCTACAATGAGCAGTTCTTC,CAARDVSYNEQFF